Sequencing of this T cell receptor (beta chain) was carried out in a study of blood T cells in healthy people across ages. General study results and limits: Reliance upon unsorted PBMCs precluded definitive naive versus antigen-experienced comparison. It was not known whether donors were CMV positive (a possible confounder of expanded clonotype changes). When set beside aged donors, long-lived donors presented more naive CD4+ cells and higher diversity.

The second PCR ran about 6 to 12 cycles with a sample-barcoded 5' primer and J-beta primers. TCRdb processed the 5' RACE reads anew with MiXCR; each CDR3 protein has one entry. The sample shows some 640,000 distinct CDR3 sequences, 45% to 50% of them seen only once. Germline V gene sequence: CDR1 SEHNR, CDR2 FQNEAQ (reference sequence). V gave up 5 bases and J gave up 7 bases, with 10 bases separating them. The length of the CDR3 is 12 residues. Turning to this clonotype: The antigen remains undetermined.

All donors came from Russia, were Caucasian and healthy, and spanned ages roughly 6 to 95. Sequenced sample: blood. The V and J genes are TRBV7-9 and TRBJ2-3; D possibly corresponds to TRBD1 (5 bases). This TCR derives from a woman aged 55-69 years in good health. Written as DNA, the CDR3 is TGTGCCAGCAGCAAAGGGGCGAATACGCAGTATTTT. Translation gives CASSKGANTQYF. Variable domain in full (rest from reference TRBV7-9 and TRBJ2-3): DTGVSQNPRHKITKRGQNVTFRCDPISEHNRLYWYRQTLGQGPEFLTYFQNEAQLEKSRLLSDRFSAERPKGSFSTLEIQRTEQGDSAMYLCASSKGANTQYFGPGTRLTVL.